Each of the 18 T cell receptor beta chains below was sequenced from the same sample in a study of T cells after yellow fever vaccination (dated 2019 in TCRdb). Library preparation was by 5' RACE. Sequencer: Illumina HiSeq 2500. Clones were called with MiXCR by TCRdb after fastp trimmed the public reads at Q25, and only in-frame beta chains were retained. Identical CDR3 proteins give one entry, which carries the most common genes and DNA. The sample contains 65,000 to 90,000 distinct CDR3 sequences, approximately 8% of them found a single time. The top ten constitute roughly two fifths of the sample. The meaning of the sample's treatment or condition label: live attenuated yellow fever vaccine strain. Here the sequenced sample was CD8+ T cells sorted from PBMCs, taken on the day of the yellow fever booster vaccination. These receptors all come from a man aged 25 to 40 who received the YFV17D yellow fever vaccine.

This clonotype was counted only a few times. The CDR3 sequence: CASSTSFETQYF. The CDR3 DNA sequence: TGTGCCAGCAGTACTAGCTTTGAGACCCAGTACTTC. The chain recombines TRBV6-5 with TRBJ2-5; perhaps TRBD2 as D (6 bases). CDR3 length: 12 residues. Trimming pared 5 bases from V and 5 bases from J, leaving 9 bases between. CDR1 and CDR2 from the germline V gene are MNHEY and SVGAGI.

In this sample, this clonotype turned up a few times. CDR3 nucleotides: TGCGCCAGCAGCTTGGCCGGGGGGTCCCACTACGAAGCTTTCTTT. Protein product: CASSLAGGSHYEAFF. The chain has TRBV5-1 and TRBJ1-1; tentatively, D is TRBD1 (5 bases). The CDR3 has 15 residues. CDR1 is SGHRS and CDR2 is YFSETQ in the germline V gene. The V and J ends lost 0 bases and 8 bases respectively, with 17 bases between them.

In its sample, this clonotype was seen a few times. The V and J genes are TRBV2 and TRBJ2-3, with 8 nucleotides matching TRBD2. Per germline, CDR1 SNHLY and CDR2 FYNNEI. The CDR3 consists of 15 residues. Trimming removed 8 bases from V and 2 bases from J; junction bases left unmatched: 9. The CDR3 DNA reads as TGTGCCAGCTCGGTAGCGGGAACCTTCACAGATACGCAGTATTTT. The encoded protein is CASSVAGTFTDTQYF.

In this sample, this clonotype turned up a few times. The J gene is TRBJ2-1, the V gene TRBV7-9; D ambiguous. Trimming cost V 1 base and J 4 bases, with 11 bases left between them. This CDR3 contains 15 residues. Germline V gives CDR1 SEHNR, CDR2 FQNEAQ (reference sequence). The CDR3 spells CASSLVIRLYNEQFF. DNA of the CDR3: TGTGCCAGCAGCTTAGTCATACGGTTGTACAATGAGCAGTTCTTC.

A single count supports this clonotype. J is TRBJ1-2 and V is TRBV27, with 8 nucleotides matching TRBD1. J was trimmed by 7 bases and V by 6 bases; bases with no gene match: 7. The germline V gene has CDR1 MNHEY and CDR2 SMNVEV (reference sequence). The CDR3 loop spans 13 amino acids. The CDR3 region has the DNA TGTGCCAGCAGCGAAGGGACAGGTGCTGGCTACACCTTC. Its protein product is CASSEGTGAGYTF.

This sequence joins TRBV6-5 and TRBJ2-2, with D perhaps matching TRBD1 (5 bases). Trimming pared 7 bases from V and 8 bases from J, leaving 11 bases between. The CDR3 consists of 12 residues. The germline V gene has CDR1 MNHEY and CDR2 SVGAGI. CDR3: CASKGPGGELFF. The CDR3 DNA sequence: TGTGCCAGCAAGGGGCCCGGGGGGGAGCTGTTTTTT.

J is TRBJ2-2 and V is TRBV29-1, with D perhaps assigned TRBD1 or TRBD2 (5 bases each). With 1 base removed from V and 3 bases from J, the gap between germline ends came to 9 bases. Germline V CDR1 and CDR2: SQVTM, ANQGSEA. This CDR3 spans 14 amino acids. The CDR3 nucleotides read TGCAGCGTTGAAGGGCAGGGACACACCGGGGAGCTGTTTTTT. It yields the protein CSVEGQGHTGELFF.

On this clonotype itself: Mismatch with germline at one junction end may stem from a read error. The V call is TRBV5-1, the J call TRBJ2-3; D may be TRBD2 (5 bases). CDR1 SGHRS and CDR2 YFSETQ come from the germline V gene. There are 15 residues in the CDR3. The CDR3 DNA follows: TGCGCGAGCAGGCCCCCGGCCGAGGGTCCAGATACGCAGTATTTT. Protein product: CASRPPAEGPDTQYF.

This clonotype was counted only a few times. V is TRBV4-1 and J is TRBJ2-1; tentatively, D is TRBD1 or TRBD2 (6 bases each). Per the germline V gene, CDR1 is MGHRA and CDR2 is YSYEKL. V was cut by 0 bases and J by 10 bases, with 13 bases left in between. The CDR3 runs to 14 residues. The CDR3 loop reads CASSQEGGGGEQFF. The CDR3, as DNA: TGCGCCAGCAGCCAAGAAGGGGGAGGTGGAGAGCAGTTCTTC.

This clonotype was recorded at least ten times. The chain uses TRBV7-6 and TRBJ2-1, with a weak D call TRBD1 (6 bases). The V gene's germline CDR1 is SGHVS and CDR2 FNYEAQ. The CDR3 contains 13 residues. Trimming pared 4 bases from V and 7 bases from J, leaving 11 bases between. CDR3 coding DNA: TGTGCCAGCAGCTACAGGGCCGGTAATGAGCAGTTCTTC. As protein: CASSYRAGNEQFF.

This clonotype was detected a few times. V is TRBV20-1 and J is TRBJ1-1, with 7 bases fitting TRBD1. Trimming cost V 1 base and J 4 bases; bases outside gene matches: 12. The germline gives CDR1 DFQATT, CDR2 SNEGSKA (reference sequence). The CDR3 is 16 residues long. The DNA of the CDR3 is TGCAGTGCTAGAGGGCCCCTGACAGGGTTGCGCACTGAAGCTTTCTTT. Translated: CSARGPLTGLRTEAFF.

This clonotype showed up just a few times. CDR3 bases: TGCAGTGCTAATACACTCAATGAGCAGTTCTTC. Its translation is CSANTLNEQFF. This sequence joins TRBV20-1 and TRBJ2-1; D uncertain. V lost 4 bases, J lost 6 bases, and 7 bases lay in between. Germline lookup yields CDR1 DFQATT and CDR2 SNEGSKA (reference sequence). The CDR3 has 11 residues.

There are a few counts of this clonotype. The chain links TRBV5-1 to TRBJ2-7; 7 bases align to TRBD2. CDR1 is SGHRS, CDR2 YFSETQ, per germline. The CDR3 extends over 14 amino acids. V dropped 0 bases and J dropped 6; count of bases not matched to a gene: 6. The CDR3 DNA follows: TGCGCCAGCAGCTTGGAGCGGGGAGGAAGCGAGCAGTACTTC. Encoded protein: CASSLERGGSEQYF. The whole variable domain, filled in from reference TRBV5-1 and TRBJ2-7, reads KAGVTQTPRYLIKTRGQQVTLSCSPISGHRSVSWYQQTPGQGLQFLFEYFSETQRNKGNFPGRFSGRQFSNSRSEMNVSTLELGDSALYLCASSLERGGSEQYFGPGTRLTVT.

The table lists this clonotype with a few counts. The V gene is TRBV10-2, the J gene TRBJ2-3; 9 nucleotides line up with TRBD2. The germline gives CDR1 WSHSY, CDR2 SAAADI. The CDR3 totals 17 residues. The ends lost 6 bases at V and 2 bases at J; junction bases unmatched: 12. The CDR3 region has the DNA TGCGCCAGCAGAGAGCCCACAAGCGGGAGGAACACAGATACGCAGTATTTT. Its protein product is CASREPTSGRNTDTQYF.

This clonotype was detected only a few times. CDR3 coding DNA: TGTGCCAGCAGCTTGGGACAGCACTATGGCTACACCTTC. Its translation is CASSLGQHYGYTF. The rearrangement uses TRBV7-9 and TRBJ1-2; 7 positions agree with TRBD1. The CDR3 runs to 13 residues. J lost 3 bases, V lost 3 bases, and 1 base had no gene match. Germline lookup yields CDR1 SEHNR and CDR2 FQNEAQ (reference sequence).

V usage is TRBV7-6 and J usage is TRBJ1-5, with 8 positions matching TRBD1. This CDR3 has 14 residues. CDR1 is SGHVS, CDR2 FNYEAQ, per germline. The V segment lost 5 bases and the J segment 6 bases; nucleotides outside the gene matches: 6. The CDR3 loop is CASSLGQGGQPQHF. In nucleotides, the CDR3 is TGTGCCAGCAGCCTAGGACAGGGAGGTCAGCCCCAGCATTTT. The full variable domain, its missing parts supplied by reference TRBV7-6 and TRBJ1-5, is GAGVSQSPRYKVTKRGQDVALRCDPISGHVSLYWYRQALGQGPEFLTYFNYEAQQDKSGLPNDRFSAERPEGSISTLTIQRTEQRDSAMYRCASSLGQGGQPQHFGDGTRLSIL.

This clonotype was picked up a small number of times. CDR3 nucleotides: TGTGCCAGCAGCTTAGATGTCGGTTTAGGCAATCAGCCCCAGCATTTT. Its translation is CASSLDVGLGNQPQHF. This rearrangement joins TRBV11-2 to TRBJ1-5; the D is unclear. The CDR3 covers 16 residues. The germline CDR1 and CDR2 sequences are SGHAT and FQNNGV. Trimming removed 0 bases at V and 2 bases at J, with 11 bases between.

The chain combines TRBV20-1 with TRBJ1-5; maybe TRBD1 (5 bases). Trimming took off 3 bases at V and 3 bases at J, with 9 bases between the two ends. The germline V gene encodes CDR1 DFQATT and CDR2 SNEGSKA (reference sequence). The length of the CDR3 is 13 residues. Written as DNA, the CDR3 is TGCAGTGCTAGCGAGGGGTCCAATCAGCCCCAGCATTTT. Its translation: CSASEGSNQPQHF.